The T cell receptor (beta chain) under discussion was sequenced for a study of T cell changes during pregnancy in multiple sclerosis. The CDR3 is 11 amino acids. Germline V gene data show CDR1 as MNHEY and CDR2 as SMNVEV (reference sequence). The ends were cut back, 7 bases at V and 6 bases at J, with 9 bases in the middle. This clone was seen once. Libraries were prepared by immunoSEQ multiplex PCR; TCRdb keeps only in-frame clonotypes and omits some of them. The sample has some 27,000 clones; less than 90% are singletons. V and J are TRBV27 and TRBJ1-1; D gene unclear. This TCR derives from a female donor with multiple sclerosis, enrolled in a pregnancy study. Here the sequenced sample was CD8+ T cells from peripheral blood mononuclear cells, taken before pregnancy. The CDR3 loop reads CASISPAEAFF. CDR3 DNA sequence: TGTGCCAGCATCTCTCCCGCTGAAGCTTTCTTT.